This entry lists 30 T cell receptor beta chains sequenced from one sample in a study of blood T cell repertoires in COVID-19. Generated by immunoSEQ multiplex PCR, the TCRdb table keeps only in-frame clones and is missing some. The table includes fewer than 400,000 clones, approximately 83% detected once. Material: PBMCs or T cells enriched from blood (not recorded which). Source of these receptors: a man aged 25-45 years who had recovered from COVID-19.

This clone was picked up a small number of times. This chain connects TRBV18 to TRBJ1-3; TRBD1 agrees at 7 bases. CDR1 is KGHSH, CDR2 LQKENI, per germline. Losses at the gene ends were 5 bases for V and 2 bases for J; bases not matched to a gene: 15. CDR3 length equals 18 residues. The CDR3 protein is CASSSKTGAVLAGNTIYF. As DNA, the CDR3 is TGTGCCAGCTCATCGAAAACAGGGGCGGTTTTAGCTGGAAACACCATATATTTT.

The chain couples TRBV6-2 or TRBV6-3 to TRBJ1-2; TRBD1 might be the D (5 bases). V was pared by 6 bases and J by 3 bases, with 14 bases between. Germline assignment: CDR1 MNHEY and CDR2 SVGEGT. The CDR3 runs 14 residues. The CDR3 region is CASSLDPGDYGYTF. Here the CDR3 DNA reads TGTGCCAGCAGCCTTGACCCGGGGGACTATGGCTACACCTTC.

This rearrangement joins TRBV30 to TRBJ2-3, with TRBD2 matching over 7 bases. Germline values: CDR1 GTSNPN, CDR2 SVGIG (reference sequence). Trimming at V came to 4 bases and at J to 1 base, leaving 11 bases not matched to a gene. The CDR3 runs 16 residues. DNA for the CDR3: TGTGCCTGGACGGGGGGTGGAGGGGCCGGCACAGATACGCAGTATTTT. It is translated as CAWTGGGGAGTDTQYF. The full variable domain, its missing parts supplied by reference TRBV30 and TRBJ2-3, is SQTIHQWPATLVQPVGSPLSLECTVEGTSNPNLYWYRQAAGRGLQLLFYSVGIGQISSEVPQNLSASRPQDRQFILSSKKLLLSDSGFYLCAWTGGGGAGTDTQYFGPGTRLTVL.

The chain recombines TRBV5-6 with TRBJ2-5; 9 bases line up with TRBD1. V trimming: 3 bases; J trimming: 1 base; junction bases outside the gene matches: 1. The CDR3 extends over 14 amino acids. Germline V gene data show CDR1 as SGHDT and CDR2 as YYEEEE. The CDR3 DNA reads as TGTGCCAGCAGCTGGGGACAGGGCCAAGAGACCCAGTACTTC. As protein: CASSWGQGQETQYF.

V usage is TRBV18 and J usage is TRBJ2-1, with a possible D match to TRBD2 (5 bases). This CDR3 has 13 amino acids. V was clipped by 5 bases and J by 8 bases, with 13 bases between them. Germline lookup yields CDR1 KGHSH and CDR2 LQKENI. The CDR3 coding sequence is TGTGCCAGCTCATTAGTACGGCGGGATGAGCAGTTCTTC. Its translation: CASSLVRRDEQFF.

This rearrangement joins TRBV5-1 to TRBJ1-4, with D perhaps matching TRBD1 (6 bases). Germline lookup yields CDR1 SGHRS and CDR2 YFSETQ. The V gene lost 0 bases and the J gene lost 8 bases, with 11 bases spanning the gap. CDR3 size: 14 residues. The CDR3: CASSLEGEGEKLFF. As DNA, the CDR3 is TGCGCCAGCAGCTTGGAGGGGGAGGGCGAAAAACTGTTTTTT. Supplemented by reference TRBV5-1 and TRBJ1-4, the full variable domain reads KAGVTQTPRYLIKTRGQQVTLSCSPISGHRSVSWYQQTPGQGLQFLFEYFSETQRNKGNFPGRFSGRQFSNSRSEMNVSTLELGDSALYLCASSLEGEGEKLFFGSGTQLSVL.

The chain is built from TRBV29-1 and TRBJ2-1; unclear D gene. The CDR3 has 11 residues. V shed 7 bases and J shed 4 bases, with 8 bases lying between them. From germline, CDR1 is SQVTM and CDR2 ANQGSEA. Written as DNA, the CDR3 is TGCAGCGCCTCCCCTTACAATGAGCAGTTCTTC. It translates to CSASPYNEQFF.

The rearrangement uses TRBV4-1 and TRBJ2-1; D is undetermined. Trimming left V 3 bases short and J 4 bases short, with 4 bases between. Germline CDR1 reads MGHRA; CDR2 reads YSYEKL. The CDR3 spans 12 residues. The CDR3 coding sequence is TGCGCCAGCAGCCACCTTTACAATGAGCAGTTCTTC. It codes for CASSHLYNEQFF.

The chain employs TRBV4-2 and TRBJ2-2; 8 positions agree with TRBD2. Germline V gene lookup returns CDR1 LGHNA and CDR2 YNFKEQ. The CDR3 runs to 15 residues. Germline trimming cut 0 bases from V and 6 bases from J; bases unmatched to any gene: 3. CDR3 sequence: CASSQENGGAGELFF. The DNA for the CDR3 is TGTGCCAGCAGCCAAGAAAACGGGGGGGCCGGGGAGCTGTTTTTT.

The chain has TRBV5-1 and TRBJ2-5; 10 bases agree with TRBD2. There are 16 residues in the CDR3. Germline lookup yields CDR1 SGHRS and CDR2 YFSETQ. Germline trimming cut 0 bases from V and 2 bases from J; bases unmatched to any gene: 4. The CDR3 loop reads CASSLGTSGSQETQYF. The CDR3 DNA is TGCGCCAGCAGCTTGGGGACTAGCGGCTCACAAGAGACCCAGTACTTC.

The chain has TRBV27 and TRBJ2-4, with 10 bases that match TRBD1. The CDR3 consists of 18 residues. Per germline, CDR1 MNHEY and CDR2 SMNVEV (reference sequence). The V segment lost 4 bases and the J segment 0 bases; nucleotides outside the gene matches: 9. CDR3 residues: CASSSGTGVGLAKNIQYF. The CDR3 nucleotides read TGTGCCAGCAGTTCCGGGACAGGGGTAGGACTAGCCAAAAACATTCAGTACTTC.

This chain connects TRBV19 to TRBJ1-5; 7 bases map to TRBD1. The V gene's germline CDR1 is LNHDA and CDR2 SQIVND (reference sequence). V was pared by 4 bases and J by 6 bases, with 3 bases of the junction left unmatched. This CDR3 is 13 amino acids long. This CDR3 is CASSKGQSQPQHF. CDR3 DNA sequence: TGTGCCAGTAGTAAGGGACAGAGTCAGCCCCAGCATTTT.

The chain combines TRBV27 with TRBJ2-7; TRBD2 matches at 8 bases. V lost 3 bases and J lost 2; bases outside the gene matches: 6. Germline CDR1 is MNHEY and CDR2 is SMNVEV (reference sequence). CDR3 length: 15 amino acids. The CDR3 DNA is TGTGCCAGCAGTTTTTATAGCGGGGCAACCTACGAGCAGTACTTC. It yields the protein CASSFYSGATYEQYF.

This chain links TRBV11-3 with TRBJ1-1; D is undetermined. CDR3 length equals 13 residues. Between the trimmed V and J ends, which lost 5 bases and 3 bases, there was a span of 10 bases. Germline loops: CDR1 SGHNT, CDR2 YENEEA. The CDR3 loop reads CASSSDHYTEAFF. CDR3 sequence (DNA): TGTGCCAGCAGCAGCGACCACTACACTGAAGCTTTCTTT. Full variable domain (outside the CDR3, taken from reference TRBV11-3 and TRBJ1-1): EAGVVQSPRYKIIEKKQPVAFWCNPISGHNTLYWYLQNLGQGPELLIRYENEEAVDDSQLPKDRFSAERLKGVDSTLKIQPAELGDSAVYLCASSSDHYTEAFFGQGTRLTVV.

This chain connects TRBV29-1 to TRBJ2-7; tentatively, D is TRBD1 (6 bases). CDR3 length: 12 residues. Trimming removed 4 bases from V and 2 bases from J, with 9 bases in between. Germline assignment: CDR1 SQVTM and CDR2 ANQGSEA. DNA for the CDR3: TGCAGCGTTGCGGACAGACCCTACGAGCAGTACTTC. Its translation: CSVADRPYEQYF.

The chain couples TRBV13 to TRBJ2-1; 9 nucleotides line up with TRBD1. The J segment lost 6 bases and the V segment lost 5 bases, leaving 5 bases of the junction unmatched. CDR1 is PRHDT, CDR2 FYEKMQ, per germline (reference sequence). This CDR3 is built from 14 residues. In nucleotides, the CDR3 is TGTGCCAGCAGCCACTACAGGGGGCGCAATGAGCAGTTCTTC. Translating it yields CASSHYRGRNEQFF.

The J gene is TRBJ1-1, the V gene TRBV5-4; TRBD1 aligns across 8 bases. J gave up 1 base and V 2 bases, and 10 bases lay outside the gene matches. Germline-derived CDR1 and CDR2 are SGHNT and YYREEE (reference sequence). This CDR3 comprises 17 residues. The CDR3 is CASSLGPGTGTNTEAFF. The CDR3 DNA reads TGTGCCAGCAGCTTAGGACCCGGGACAGGAACGAACACTGAAGCTTTCTTT.

The chain recombines TRBV27 with TRBJ2-7; TRBD1 matches 8 bases. The V and J ends lost 5 bases and 9 bases, in that order; junction bases with no gene match: 12. The CDR3 runs to 14 residues. The V gene's germline CDR1 is MNHEY and CDR2 SMNVEV (reference sequence). CDR3 nucleotide sequence: TGTGCCAGCAGTACCCGACAGGGGACCTCGGTGCAGTACTTC. This encodes CASSTRQGTSVQYF.

This clone was seen only once. This chain uses TRBV23-1 with TRBJ1-2; 8 nucleotides match TRBD1. TRBV23-1 is identified as an open reading frame with a role that is uncertain. This CDR3 is 13 amino acids long. Trimming removed 8 bases from V and 8 bases from J; junction bases left unmatched: 10. In DNA, the CDR3 is TGCGCCAGCGGGTCAGGGGGCGCGAGGGGCTACACCTTC. It specifies CASGSGGARGYTF.

The chain links TRBV7-8 to TRBJ1-1; 8 bases agree with TRBD1. Germline assignment: CDR1 SGHVS and CDR2 FQNEAQ. This CDR3 spans 14 amino acids. V was clipped by 6 bases and J by 7 bases; unmatched bases: 10. As DNA, the CDR3 is TGTGCCAGCAGGGCCTACAGGGGGAGGGGTGAAGCTTTCTTT. Residues: CASRAYRGRGEAFF.

The rearrangement joins TRBV7-9 to TRBJ1-2; D is undetermined. Germline loops: CDR1 SEHNR, CDR2 FQNEAQ (reference sequence). The CDR3 has 16 amino acids. V lost 5 bases to trimming and J lost 4 bases, with 20 bases between them. As DNA, the CDR3 is TGTGCCAGCAGCCCTAGCGGTACGGGTTTATCCTATGGCTACACCTTC. Amino acids: CASSPSGTGLSYGYTF.

Details on this clone: One end of the junction fails to match germline, which may point to a read error. V is TRBV7-7 and J is TRBJ1-1, with D maybe TRBD1 (6 bases). The CDR3 is made up of 16 amino acids. Germline V CDR1 and CDR2: SSHAT, FNYEAQ (reference sequence). The CDR3 is CASSPLFDRKNTEAFF. The DNA for the CDR3 is TGTGCTAGCAGCCCCCTGTTCGACAGGAAGAACACTGAAGCTTTCTTT.

The chain carries TRBV30 and TRBJ1-1; TRBD1 aligns across 8 bases. V dropped 2 bases and J dropped 4; count of bases not matched to a gene: 3. CDR3 length equals 13 residues. Per germline, CDR1 GTSNPN and CDR2 SVGIG (reference sequence). The CDR3 bases are TGTGCCTGGAGTACAGACAGGGGCACTGAAGCTTTCTTT. This encodes CAWSTDRGTEAFF.

The chain uses TRBV5-1 and TRBJ2-5; 9 positions match TRBD1. V was pared by 4 bases and J by 4 bases, with 5 bases of the junction left unmatched. Per germline, CDR1 SGHRS and CDR2 YFSETQ. The CDR3 loop spans 14 amino acids. The DNA for the CDR3 is TGCGCCAGCAGCCCCGGGACAGGGTCAGAGACCCAGTACTTC. Residues: CASSPGTGSETQYF.

The gene calls are TRBV5-1 and TRBJ1-3; TRBD1 agrees at 11 bases. Germline assignment: CDR1 SGHRS and CDR2 YFSETQ. The CDR3 consists of 16 residues. The junction had 6 bases not matched to a gene; V was cut back by 0 bases and J by 7 bases. CDR3 residues: CASSLGTGGRRNTIYF. In DNA form, the CDR3 reads TGCGCCAGCAGCTTGGGGACAGGGGGCCGTCGGAACACCATATATTTT.

The chain uses TRBV5-1 and TRBJ1-2; D is uncertain. V lost 0 bases and J 8 bases, leaving 11 bases between the germline ends. Per germline, CDR1 SGHRS and CDR2 YFSETQ. This CDR3 is built from 13 residues. The CDR3 is CASSLGRIDGYTF. The DNA for the CDR3 is TGCGCCAGCAGCTTGGGGCGGATAGACGGCTACACCTTC.

The genes are TRBV23-1 and TRBJ1-2; 8 positions match TRBD1. TRBV23-1 belongs to the ORF category, with a function that is uncertain. The V segment lost 4 bases and the J segment 8 bases; nucleotides outside the gene matches: 6. The CDR3 contains 13 residues. The CDR3 nucleotides are TGCGCCAGCAGTCTGTGGACAGGGAGGGGCTACACCTTC. Translated: CASSLWTGRGYTF.

This sequence joins TRBV6-5 and TRBJ1-2, with 11 nucleotides matching TRBD1. After removal of 3 bases from V and 10 bases from J, the junction contained 7 bases not matched to a gene. The CDR3 is 14 amino acids. The germline gives CDR1 MNHEY, CDR2 SVGAGI. CDR3 sequence: CASSYGQGAGHYTF. The CDR3, as DNA: TGTGCCAGCAGTTATGGACAGGGGGCAGGTCACTACACCTTC.

The rearrangement joins TRBV2 to TRBJ1-3; possible D gene TRBD1, 6 bases. CDR1 and CDR2 (germline): SNHLY, FYNNEI. Trimming shortened V by 6 bases and J by 0 bases, and 15 bases separated the two germline ends. There are 16 residues in the CDR3. As DNA, the CDR3 is TGTGCCAGCAGCCACCCGGGACACCACTCTGGAAACACCATATATTTT. It translates to CASSHPGHHSGNTIYF.

The chain carries TRBV6-5 and TRBJ1-1, with D perhaps matching TRBD1 (6 bases). V was pared by 7 bases and J by 7 bases, with 22 bases between. Germline CDR1 MNHEY, CDR2 SVGAGI. The CDR3 is 15 residues long. The CDR3 DNA sequence: TGTGCCAGCAACCTAAGGGACACAGGGAATTATGAAGCTTTCTTT. This translates into CASNLRDTGNYEAFF.